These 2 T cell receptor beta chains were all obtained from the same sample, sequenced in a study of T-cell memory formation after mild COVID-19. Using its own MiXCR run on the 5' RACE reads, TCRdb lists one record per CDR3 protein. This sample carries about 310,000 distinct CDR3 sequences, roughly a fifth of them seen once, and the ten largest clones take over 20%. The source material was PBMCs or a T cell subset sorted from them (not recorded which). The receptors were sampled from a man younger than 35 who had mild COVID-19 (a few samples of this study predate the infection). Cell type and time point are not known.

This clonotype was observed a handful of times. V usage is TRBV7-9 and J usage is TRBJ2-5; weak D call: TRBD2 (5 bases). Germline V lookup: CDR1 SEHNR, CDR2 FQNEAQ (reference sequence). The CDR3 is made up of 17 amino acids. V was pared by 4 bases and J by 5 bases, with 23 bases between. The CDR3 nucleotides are TGTGCCAGCAGCTCGGCCCCCGTCGCTAGCTGGTCGGAGACCCAGTACTTC. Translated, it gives CASSSAPVASWSETQYF. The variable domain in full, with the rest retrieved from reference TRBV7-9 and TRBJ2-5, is DTGVSQNPRHKITKRGQNVTFRCDPISEHNRLYWYRQTLGQGPEFLTYFQNEAQLEKSRLLSDRFSAERPKGSFSTLEIQRTEQGDSAMYLCASSSAPVASWSETQYFGPGTRLLVL.

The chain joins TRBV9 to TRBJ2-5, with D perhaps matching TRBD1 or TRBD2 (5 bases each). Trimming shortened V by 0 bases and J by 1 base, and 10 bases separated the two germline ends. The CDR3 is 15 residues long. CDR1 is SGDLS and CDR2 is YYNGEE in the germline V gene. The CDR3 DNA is TGTGCCAGCAGCGTAGGATGGGGGAGCCAAGAGACCCAGTACTTC. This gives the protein CASSVGWGSQETQYF.